Listed here are 29 T cell receptor beta chains from one sample, sequenced in a study of T cell responses to AZD1222 COVID-19 vaccine. The table came from immunoSEQ multiplex PCR; TCRdb's copy has only in-frame clones and leaves some out. This table holds roughly 180,000 clones, roughly 92% found once. The specimen comprised peripheral blood, sampled 28 days after the second AZD1222 dose. These receptor sequences come from an adult who received the AZD1222 COVID-19 vaccine.

The V and J genes are TRBV7-3 and TRBJ2-1; the D call may be TRBD1 or TRBD2 (5 bases each). With 5 bases removed from V and 6 bases from J, the gap between germline ends came to 17 bases. This CDR3 region has 15 residues. Germline assignment: CDR1 SGHTA and CDR2 FQGTGA. CDR3 in DNA: TGTGCCAGCAGCCCCGGGGCTTCTTTAGCCAATGAGCAGTTCTTC. Its protein product is CASSPGASLANEQFF.

This chain uses TRBV5-1 with TRBJ1-1, with TRBD1 as a possible D gene (6 bases). Germline V gene data show CDR1 as SGHRS and CDR2 as YFSETQ. V lost 8 bases to trimming and J lost 4 bases, with 15 bases between them. The CDR3 is made up of 13 amino acids. For the CDR3, the DNA is TGCGCCAGTACAACAGGGTTGGGCACTGAAGCTTTCTTT. This sequence encodes CASTTGLGTEAFF.

The genes are TRBV10-1 and TRBJ2-7; a weak D match, TRBD1 (6 bases). V was cut by 5 bases and J by 5 bases, with 16 bases left in between. In germline, CDR1 is WNHNN, CDR2 SYGVQD (reference sequence). There are 14 residues in the CDR3. The DNA of the CDR3 is TGCGCCAGCAGTCTCCTGGCACAGGGCAACGAGCAGTACTTC. Protein sequence: CASSLLAQGNEQYF.

The chain is built from TRBV6-1 and TRBJ1-1, with D unclear. The CDR3 runs to 13 residues. V was shortened by 3 bases and J by 1 base, with 6 bases between the two germline ends. Germline CDR1 reads MNHNS; CDR2 reads SASEGT. The CDR3: CASSDRQNTEAFF. CDR3 bases: TGTGCCAGCAGTGACAGACAGAACACTGAAGCTTTCTTT.

V usage is TRBV19 and J usage is TRBJ1-2; D might be TRBD1 (5 bases). The CDR3 extends over 15 amino acids. Germline lookup yields CDR1 LNHDA and CDR2 SQIVND (reference sequence). V lost 5 bases, J lost 0 bases, and 13 bases lay in between. CDR3 coding DNA: TGTGCCAGTAGTTCTACAGGTCATGCTAACTATGGCTACACCTTC. Translated, it gives CASSSTGHANYGYTF.

V is TRBV2 and J is TRBJ2-2; D is possibly TRBD2 (5 bases). CDR3 length equals 15 residues. Trimming took 2 bases from V and 6 from J, leaving 13 bases between them. CDR1 and CDR2 from the germline V gene are SNHLY and FYNNEI. The CDR3 region is CASSELVGVSGELFF. The CDR3 DNA follows: TGTGCCAGCAGTGAACTGGTGGGAGTGTCCGGGGAGCTGTTTTTT.

This chain connects TRBV19 to TRBJ2-3; D perhaps matches TRBD1 (5 bases). Germline CDR1 and CDR2: LNHDA and SQIVND (reference sequence). The CDR3 consists of 16 residues. Deletions cut 1 base from V and 2 bases from J, with 13 bases between. The CDR3 region has the DNA TGTGCCAGTAGTATAGCGAGTGGGGCCTCCACAGATACGCAGTATTTT. It yields the protein CASSIASGASTDTQYF.

V gene TRBV3-1 (or the pseudogene TRBV3-2) combines with J gene TRBJ2-1, with 7 bases lining up with TRBD2. The CDR3 spans 16 residues. J lost 5 bases, V lost 4 bases, and 11 bases had no gene match. Per germline, CDR1 LGHDT and CDR2 YNNKEL (reference sequence). The CDR3 nucleotides are TGTGCCAGCAGCCGCCGATGGCTAGCGGAAAACAATGAGCAGTTCTTC. It translates to CASSRRWLAENNEQFF.

This clone was recorded only once. J is TRBJ2-3 and V is TRBV29-1; D ambiguous. Trimming removed 3 bases from V and 0 bases from J, with 7 bases in between. The germline V gene encodes CDR1 SQVTM and CDR2 ANQGSEA. The length of the CDR3 is 13 residues. CDR3 amino acids: CSVETTSTDTQYF. In DNA, the CDR3 is TGCAGCGTTGAGACGACTAGCACAGATACGCAGTATTTT.

The chain couples TRBV27 to TRBJ1-1; D ambiguous. The V and J ends lost 3 bases and 5 bases respectively, with 7 bases between them. Germline assignment: CDR1 MNHEY and CDR2 SMNVEV (reference sequence). The CDR3 has 12 residues. The CDR3 DNA sequence: TGTGCCAGCAGTTTTTCGGGGACTGAAGCTTTCTTT. It specifies CASSFSGTEAFF.

The chain's CDR3 is CASSVGPQGGDTQYF. The CDR3 bases are TGTGCCAGCAGCGTAGGGCCCCAGGGGGGAGATACGCAGTATTTT. The chain joins TRBV9 to TRBJ2-3; D possibly corresponds to TRBD1 (7 bases). The CDR3 runs 15 residues. V lost 0 bases, J lost 5 bases, and 13 bases lay in between. Looked up from germline, CDR1 is SGDLS and CDR2 is YYNGEE.

The count of this clone is one. The chain is built from TRBV5-1 and TRBJ2-1; D might be TRBD1 (5 bases). The CDR3 spans 15 residues. Germline V gene sequence: CDR1 SGHRS, CDR2 YFSETQ. Trimming removed 0 bases from V and 7 bases from J, with 14 bases in between. The CDR3 DNA sequence: TGCGCCAGCAGCTTGGCCCCAGGGATGAGGAATGAGCAGTTCTTC. Amino acids: CASSLAPGMRNEQFF.

The V and J genes are TRBV4-1 and TRBJ1-3; 8 bases map to TRBD1. Trimming at V came to 4 bases and at J to 8 bases, leaving 16 bases not matched to a gene. This CDR3 has 17 residues. Per the germline V gene, CDR1 is MGHRA and CDR2 is YSYEKL. CDR3 region: CASSLEPQGARPDTIYF. CDR3 in DNA: TGCGCCAGCAGCCTAGAGCCCCAGGGGGCGCGACCAGACACCATATATTTT.

This chain links TRBV9 with TRBJ2-2, with unresolved D. This CDR3 spans 16 amino acids. V gave up 0 bases and J gave up 2 bases, with 11 bases separating them. CDR1 is SGDLS and CDR2 is YYNGEE in the germline V gene. CDR3 DNA: TGTGCCAGCAGCGTAGCGCCAAGCCCCAACACCGGGGAGCTGTTTTTT. Amino acids: CASSVAPSPNTGELFF.

This clone was detected only once. V gene TRBV27 combines with J gene TRBJ2-5, with D unresolved. Trimming stripped 7 bases from V and 1 base from J, with 13 bases between. CDR1 and CDR2 from the germline V gene are MNHEY and SMNVEV (reference sequence). The length of the CDR3 is 14 residues. Here the CDR3 DNA reads TGTGCCAGCACACCTCATGGGTTCCAAGAGACCCAGTACTTC. This sequence encodes CASTPHGFQETQYF.

The chain couples TRBV6-4 to TRBJ2-1, with 10 bases matching TRBD2. V lost 3 bases and J lost 4; bases outside the gene matches: 9. Germline CDR1 MRHNA, CDR2 SNTAGT. The length of the CDR3 is 17 residues. The CDR3 region is CASSEGGLARNYNEQFF. CDR3 DNA sequence: TGTGCCAGCAGTGAGGGGGGACTAGCGCGAAATTACAATGAGCAGTTCTTC.

This sequence joins TRBV7-2 and TRBJ2-2; TRBD2 is a possible D gene (6 bases). Trimming took off 7 bases at V and 1 base at J, with 16 bases between the two ends. Germline V gives CDR1 SGHTA, CDR2 FQGNSA. The CDR3 extends over 16 amino acids. CDR3 in amino acids: CASNPRGAGNTGELFF. The CDR3 nucleotides read TGTGCCAGCAACCCGAGGGGAGCGGGGAACACCGGGGAGCTGTTTTTT.

V usage is TRBV29-1 and J usage is TRBJ1-1; no firm D call. V lost 5 bases to trimming and J lost 7 bases, with 14 bases between them. The germline CDR1 and CDR2 sequences are SQVTM and ANQGSEA. The CDR3 loop spans 12 amino acids. CDR3: CSVSGSEYEAFF. In DNA, the CDR3 is TGCAGCGTTTCCGGGTCAGAATATGAAGCTTTCTTT.

CDR3 nucleotides: TGTGCCAGCAGCCTCCTACTCAATCAGCCCCAGCATTTT. Protein product: CASSLLLNQPQHF. V gene TRBV7-2 combines with J gene TRBJ1-5; D ambiguous. Germline values: CDR1 SGHTA, CDR2 FQGNSA. This CDR3 is built from 13 residues. The V and J ends lost 5 bases and 3 bases respectively, with 8 bases between them.

The V call is TRBV4-1, the J call TRBJ2-7; 12 bases fit TRBD2. V lost 1 base and J lost 6; bases outside the gene matches: 16. Germline CDR1 and CDR2: MGHRA and YSYEKL. The CDR3 sequence is 19 residues long. The CDR3 sequence: CASSQVWLAGGPYVSEQYF. For the CDR3, the DNA is TGCGCCAGCAGCCAAGTGTGGCTAGCGGGGGGGCCTTATGTCAGCGAGCAGTACTTC.

The V and J genes are TRBV25-1 and TRBJ2-1; D is possibly TRBD1 or TRBD2 (7 bases each). The germline gives CDR1 MGHDK, CDR2 SYGVNS. V was pared by 4 bases and J by 8 bases, with 15 bases between. The CDR3 consists of 14 residues. CDR3 sequence: CASSVMTGRDEQFF. The CDR3 DNA is TGTGCCAGCAGTGTCATGACAGGGAGGGATGAGCAGTTCTTC.

Details on this clone: The same CDR3 arises from other DNA sequences in this sample as well. The chain links TRBV18 to TRBJ1-1, with 8 bases identical to TRBD1. Germline V gene sequence: CDR1 KGHSH, CDR2 LQKENI. V dropped 3 bases and J dropped 1; count of bases not matched to a gene: 1. CDR3 length: 14 amino acids. CDR3 region: CASSPQGANTEAFF. The CDR3, as DNA: TGTGCCAGCTCACCCCAGGGGGCGAACACTGAAGCTTTCTTT.

The V call is TRBV12-5, the J call TRBJ1-1; D is uncertain. In germline, CDR1 is LGHNT, CDR2 FRNRAP. This CDR3 is 15 amino acids long. V was shortened by 1 base and J by 3 bases, with 12 bases between the two germline ends. The CDR3 reads CASGLGYGPDTEAFF. As DNA, the CDR3 is TGTGCTAGTGGTTTGGGGTACGGCCCAGACACTGAAGCTTTCTTT.

The J gene is TRBJ1-2, the V gene TRBV6-5; the match to TRBD1 covers 8 bases. Germline trimming cut 5 bases from V and 3 bases from J; bases unmatched to any gene: 8. This CDR3 comprises 15 residues. Germline CDR1 is MNHEY and CDR2 is SVGAGI. CDR3 loop: CASSRTGGVDYGYTF. CDR3 DNA: TGTGCCAGCAGTAGAACAGGGGGAGTTGACTATGGCTACACCTTC.

The V gene is TRBV19, the J gene TRBJ2-4, with D unresolved. Per germline, CDR1 LNHDA and CDR2 SQIVND (reference sequence). The CDR3 spans 14 residues. V was clipped by 1 base and J by 4 bases, with 8 bases between them. The CDR3 sequence: CASSIVTMKNIQYF. The CDR3 region has the DNA TGTGCCAGTAGTATAGTTACAATGAAAAACATTCAGTACTTC.

The V gene is TRBV7-9, the J gene TRBJ2-1; 11 bases agree with TRBD2. The germline V gene has CDR1 SEHNR and CDR2 FQNEAQ (reference sequence). Trimming cost V 8 bases and J 7 bases; bases outside gene matches: 4. The CDR3 totals 13 residues. The CDR3 here is CASGASGRNEQFF. The DNA of the CDR3 is TGTGCCAGCGGGGCTAGCGGGAGGAATGAGCAGTTCTTC. The complete variable domain, with remaining parts taken from reference TRBV7-9 and TRBJ2-1, reads DTGVSQNPRHKITKRGQNVTFRCDPISEHNRLYWYRQTLGQGPEFLTYFQNEAQLEKSRLLSDRFSAERPKGSFSTLEIQRTEQGDSAMYLCASGASGRNEQFFGPGTRLTVL.

This chain connects TRBV5-1 to TRBJ1-5; D is unclear. From germline, CDR1 is SGHRS and CDR2 YFSETQ. With 10 bases removed from V and 0 bases from J, the gap between germline ends came to 8 bases. The CDR3 consists of 12 residues. The CDR3 sequence: CASEFSNQPQHF. The DNA for the CDR3 is TGCGCCTCCGAGTTTAGCAATCAGCCCCAGCATTTT.

The chain links TRBV7-9 to TRBJ1-2; 7 bases line up with TRBD1. Trimming removed 5 bases from V and 4 bases from J; junction bases left unmatched: 7. Germline CDR1 is SEHNR and CDR2 is FQNEAQ (reference sequence). This CDR3 comprises 14 residues. The CDR3 bases are TGTGCCAGCAGCACCCAGACAGGGTTCTATGGCTACACCTTC. Protein product: CASSTQTGFYGYTF. The variable domain in full, completed from reference TRBV7-9 and TRBJ1-2, reads DTGVSQNPRHKITKRGQNVTFRCDPISEHNRLYWYRQTLGQGPEFLTYFQNEAQLEKSRLLSDRFSAERPKGSFSTLEIQRTEQGDSAMYLCASSTQTGFYGYTFGSGTRLTVV.

The rearrangement joins TRBV6-5 to TRBJ1-4, with D tentatively TRBD1 (5 bases). V was cut by 4 bases and J by 4 bases, with 10 bases left in between. Germline-derived CDR1 and CDR2 are MNHEY and SVGAGI. The CDR3 covers 14 residues. The CDR3 loop is CASSLRGFNEKLFF. The CDR3 region has the DNA TGTGCCAGCAGTTTGCGGGGGTTTAATGAAAAACTGTTTTTT.